The 21 T cell receptor beta chains below were found in one sample sequenced in a study of CD8+CD57+ T cells in acquired aplastic anemia. Investigators profiled TCR beta VDJ and CDR3 from genomic DNA template. TCRdb re-analysed the reads in MiXCR, keeping a single row per CDR3 protein. The sample gives 310,000 or so distinct CDR3 sequences, approximately 57% of which show up once; roughly 1.3% is in the top ten. Those patients picked for sequencing had displayed CD8+CD57+ cell expansion on flow cytometry. Sequences were obtained from sorted CD4+, CD8+, or CD8+CD57+ T cells (not recorded which) from PBMCs. These receptors originate from a human donor with aplastic anemia.

This chain links TRBV7-8 with TRBJ2-7; possibly TRBD2 for D (6 bases). V was cut by 1 base and J by 10 bases, with 17 bases left in between. The CDR3 sequence is 14 residues long. CDR1 is SGHVS, CDR2 FQNEAQ, per germline. This CDR3 reads CASSLGGSTGDQYF. DNA of the CDR3: TGTGCCAGCAGCTTAGGTGGCTCCACGGGGGACCAGTACTTC.

CDR3 sequence: CASSFTGLQFF. The CDR3 DNA reads as TGTGCCAGCAGTTTCACGGGACTGCAGTTCTTC. The rearrangement links TRBV11-3 to TRBJ2-1; weak D call: TRBD2 (6 bases). V was pared by 6 bases and J by 12 bases, with 12 bases between. Germline lookup yields CDR1 SGHNT and CDR2 YENEEA. This CDR3 contains 11 residues.

This clonotype was seen at least ten times. The chain has TRBV7-8 and TRBJ1-3; perhaps TRBD1 as D (5 bases). The V end lost 2 bases, the J end lost 0 bases, and 8 bases lay between the germline ends. This CDR3 has 15 amino acids. The germline gives CDR1 SGHVS, CDR2 FQNEAQ. CDR3 residues: CASSLLTVSGNTIYF. Here the CDR3 DNA reads TGTGCCAGCAGCTTACTGACAGTCTCTGGAAACACCATATATTTT.

This clonotype was counted many times. This sequence joins TRBV20-1 and TRBJ2-1, with 7 bases lining up with TRBD1. V dropped 2 bases and J dropped 9; count of bases not matched to a gene: 10. Looked up from germline, CDR1 is DFQATT and CDR2 is SNEGSKA (reference sequence). The CDR3 totals 14 residues. In nucleotides, the CDR3 is TGCAGTGCTAGAACGGGGACAGTGCGCGGTGAGCAGTTCTTC. It translates to CSARTGTVRGEQFF.

This clonotype appeared many times. CDR3 sequence: CASSVQAQGRGNQPQHF. As DNA, the CDR3 is TGTGCCAGCAGTGTCCAGGCACAGGGAAGGGGTAATCAGCCCCAGCATTTT. The chain combines TRBV6-1 with TRBJ1-5; possibly TRBD1 for D (6 bases). CDR1 MNHNS and CDR2 SASEGT come from the germline V gene. This CDR3 has 17 residues. V lost 4 bases and J 4 bases, leaving 20 bases between the germline ends.

This clonotype was observed a handful of times. This chain's CDR3 is CSGGLAGTDEQYF. CDR3 bases: TGCAGCGGCGGACTAGCGGGGACCGACGAGCAGTACTTC. The J gene is TRBJ2-7, the V gene TRBV29-1, with 12 bases lining up with TRBD2. The CDR3 has 13 amino acids. The germline V gene encodes CDR1 SQVTM and CDR2 ANQGSEA. J was trimmed by 5 bases and V by 7 bases; bases with no gene match: 6.

This clonotype appeared once. This chain joins TRBV7-9 and TRBJ1-6; a possible D gene is TRBD1 (6 bases). V lost 2 bases and J lost 9, with 11 bases in between. Germline values: CDR1 SEHNR, CDR2 FQNEAQ (reference sequence). The CDR3 contains 14 residues. CDR3 sequence reads: CASSLRTRGSPLHF. The CDR3 DNA sequence: TGTGCCAGCAGCTTAAGAACCAGGGGTTCACCCCTCCACTTT.

This clonotype was seen ten or more times. This chain links TRBV7-8 with TRBJ1-2, with D hard to call. V was trimmed by 5 bases and J by 3 bases, leaving 10 bases between them. CDR1 and CDR2 (germline): SGHVS, FQNEAQ. This CDR3 contains 13 residues. The CDR3 sequence is CASSPTIDYGYTF. In DNA form, the CDR3 reads TGTGCCAGCAGCCCGACAATTGACTATGGCTACACCTTC.

This rearrangement joins TRBV15 to TRBJ2-7; D possibly corresponds to TRBD1 (5 bases). The CDR3 is made up of 14 amino acids. Per germline, CDR1 LNHNV and CDR2 YYDKDF (reference sequence). Between the trimmed V and J ends, which lost 3 bases and 2 bases, there was a span of 11 bases. The CDR3 protein is CATSSRQRTYEQYF. In DNA, the CDR3 is TGTGCCACCAGCAGCAGACAGAGGACCTACGAGCAGTACTTC.

At least ten counts were recorded for this clonotype. The V and J genes are TRBV19 and TRBJ1-5; 7 nucleotides line up with TRBD1. Germline lookup yields CDR1 LNHDA and CDR2 SQIVND (reference sequence). V was pared by 3 bases and J by 0 bases, with 2 bases of the junction left unmatched. This CDR3 is built from 15 residues. DNA of the CDR3: TGTGCCAGTAGTATCACAGGGGATAGCAATCAGCCCCAGCATTTT. Its protein product is CASSITGDSNQPQHF.

V and J are TRBV2 and TRBJ1-2; D call uncertain. The V gene lost 7 bases and the J gene lost 4 bases, with 13 bases spanning the gap. The CDR3 sequence is 13 residues long. Looked up from germline, CDR1 is SNHLY and CDR2 is FYNNEI. The CDR3 coding sequence is TGTGCCAGCAAAGGGCAAACGATCTATGGCTACACCTTC. It encodes CASKGQTIYGYTF.

J is TRBJ2-3 and V is TRBV19, with TRBD1 matching 7 bases. The CDR3 runs to 16 residues. The J segment lost 2 bases and the V segment lost 2 bases, leaving 7 bases of the junction unmatched. Germline CDR1 and CDR2: LNHDA and SQIVND (reference sequence). CDR3 loop: CASSITWDSFTDTQYF. For the CDR3, the DNA is TGTGCCAGTAGTATAACCTGGGACAGTTTCACAGATACGCAGTATTTT.

The gene calls are TRBV7-2 and TRBJ1-1, with unresolved D. The CDR3 consists of 13 residues. Deletions cut 5 bases from V and 0 bases from J, with 7 bases between. CDR1 is SGHTA and CDR2 is FQGNSA in the germline V gene. The CDR3, as DNA: TGTGCCAGCAGCACCCAACTGAACACTGAAGCTTTCTTT. Its translation is CASSTQLNTEAFF.

J is TRBJ2-7 and V is TRBV25-1; a weak D match, TRBD1 (6 bases). Germline CDR1 and CDR2: MGHDK and SYGVNS. The ends were cut back, 2 bases at V and 4 bases at J, with 12 bases in the middle. The CDR3 covers 14 residues. CDR3 bases: TGTGCCAGCAGTGAAATGAACAGGGCATACGAGCAGTACTTC. Translation: CASSEMNRAYEQYF.

This clonotype appeared many times. V and J are TRBV6-5 and TRBJ2-1; no firm D call. Germline CDR1 and CDR2: MNHEY and SVGAGI. Trimming shortened V by 5 bases and J by 7 bases, and 9 bases separated the two germline ends. This CDR3 is 12 amino acids long. CDR3 amino acids: CASSTLRNEQFF. CDR3 bases: TGTGCCAGCAGTACCCTGAGGAATGAGCAGTTCTTC.

This clonotype was counted only a few times. The CDR3 DNA reads as TGTGCCAGCAGCGTAGACGGCTCCTACGAGCAGTACTTC. Residues: CASSVDGSYEQYF. The rearrangement links TRBV9 to TRBJ2-7; D is unclear. In germline, CDR1 is SGDLS, CDR2 YYNGEE. This CDR3 spans 13 amino acids. Trimming left V 0 bases short and J 0 bases short, with 4 bases between.

There are many counts of this clonotype. The V gene is TRBV12-3 or TRBV12-4, the J gene TRBJ1-1; perhaps TRBD1 as D (5 bases). Trimming removed 3 bases at V and 8 bases at J, with 13 bases between. The CDR3 is 13 amino acids. CDR3 DNA sequence: TGTGCCAGCAGTTTTTCAGAGGGACGAGAAGCTTTCTTT. It yields the protein CASSFSEGREAFF.

This clonotype was picked up a small number of times. The rearrangement links TRBV27 to TRBJ2-2, with D unclear. Looked up from germline, CDR1 is MNHEY and CDR2 is SMNVEV (reference sequence). The CDR3 is 14 residues long. Trimming shortened V by 1 base and J by 6 bases, and 9 bases separated the two germline ends. The CDR3: CASSLYEVSGELFF. In nucleotides, the CDR3 is TGTGCCAGCAGTTTATATGAAGTGTCCGGGGAGCTGTTTTTT.

To note about this clonotype: A much larger clonotype is one base distant, so this may be a read error. As the CDR3 is not closed by the conserved phenylalanine or tryptophan, this likely results from a read error. This rearrangement joins TRBV7-6 to TRBJ2-3; D is undetermined. Germline assignment: CDR1 SGHVS and CDR2 FNYEAQ. There are 12 residues in the CDR3. V was pared by 8 bases and J by 6 bases, with 12 bases between. CDR3 protein: CASSPPGDTQYL. The CDR3 region has the DNA TGTGCCAGCTCACCACCGGGTGATACGCAGTATTTG.

The chain employs TRBV5-6 and TRBJ1-5, with unresolved D. Germline CDR1 SGHDT, CDR2 YYEEEE. CDR3 length equals 16 residues. Trimming shortened V by 0 bases and J by 7 bases, and 17 bases separated the two germline ends. CDR3 bases: TGTGCCAGCAGCTTGGTACGGATGACCTACGAGCAGCCCCAGCATTTT. Translated: CASSLVRMTYEQPQHF.

The chain combines TRBV20-1 with TRBJ1-2; the match to TRBD1 covers 8 bases. The germline V gene encodes CDR1 DFQATT and CDR2 SNEGSKA (reference sequence). V was clipped by 0 bases and J by 0 bases; unmatched bases: 12. The CDR3 is 18 residues long. In nucleotides, the CDR3 is TGCAGTGCTAGAGACCCCCAGCAGGGGGCGAGTTCTAACTATGGCTACACCTTC. This translates into CSARDPQQGASSNYGYTF.